The 21 T cell receptor beta chains presented below share a single source sample, sequenced in a study of blood T cell repertoires in COVID-19 (dated by TCRdb to 2020 to 2021). Libraries were built with the immunoSEQ multiplex PCR assay. TCRdb mirrors the immuneACCESS table, restricted to in-frame sequences. Some clones are absent from its copies; in checked studies, under half trace to an unresolved V gene, and the reason for the others is unknown. The sample table shows about 82,000 clones, and roughly 80% are seen once. The top ten constitute about 18% of the sample. Material for sequencing was peripheral blood. The source of these receptors is an older man with active or convalescent COVID-19.

This chain joins TRBV11-2 and TRBJ2-3, with D tentatively TRBD1 (6 bases). CDR1 is SGHAT and CDR2 is FQNNGV in the germline V gene. The germline V and J ends were trimmed by 1 base and 0 bases, with 17 bases remaining between them. CDR3 length equals 18 residues. This CDR3 reads CASSLGSVGAASTDTQYF. The CDR3, as DNA: TGTGCCAGCAGCTTAGGTTCGGTGGGGGCAGCCAGCACAGATACGCAGTATTTT.

The CDR3 sequence: CATSRDLSQAYQPQHF. CDR3 nucleotide sequence: TGTGCCACCAGCAGAGATCTGTCTCAGGCTTATCAGCCCCAGCATTTT. The chain has TRBV15 and TRBJ1-5; D is undetermined. Trimming removed 0 bases from V and 5 bases from J, with 14 bases in between. Germline CDR1 LNHNV, CDR2 YYDKDF (reference sequence). The CDR3 contains 16 residues.

The chain links TRBV7-9 to TRBJ1-1; maybe TRBD1 (5 bases). Per germline, CDR1 SEHNR and CDR2 FQNEAQ (reference sequence). V was trimmed by 1 base and J by 1 base, leaving 16 bases between them. CDR3 length: 17 amino acids. CDR3 DNA: TGTGCCAGCAGCTTAGTTAGCATCGGGCAGGGGAACACTGAAGCTTTCTTT. It is translated as CASSLVSIGQGNTEAFF.

This chain connects TRBV18 to TRBJ2-5, with a possible D match to TRBD1 (6 bases). Germline values: CDR1 KGHSH, CDR2 LQKENI. V dropped 8 bases and J dropped 1 base, with 11 bases sitting between them. The CDR3 has 13 residues. The CDR3 region is CASKSGAQETQYF. The CDR3 nucleotides are TGTGCCAGCAAGTCAGGGGCCCAAGAGACCCAGTACTTC.

In this sample, this clone turned up once. The chain is built from TRBV6-1 and TRBJ1-5; the D gene is possibly TRBD1 (6 bases). The ends were cut back, 3 bases at V and 4 bases at J, with 10 bases in the middle. This CDR3 is built from 14 residues. Germline-derived CDR1 and CDR2 are MNHNS and SASEGT. The CDR3 sequence is CASSDSGANQPQHF. CDR3 bases: TGTGCCAGCAGTGATTCAGGGGCGAATCAGCCCCAGCATTTT.

The V and J genes are TRBV9 and TRBJ2-3; TRBD2 matches 8 bases. V dropped 0 bases and J dropped 3; count of bases not matched to a gene: 6. Germline lookup yields CDR1 SGDLS and CDR2 YYNGEE. The CDR3 spans 16 residues. The CDR3 coding sequence is TGTGCCAGCAGCGTAGTAAGCGGGGGTGGAACAGATACGCAGTATTTT. This translates into CASSVVSGGGTDTQYF.

A few counts support this clone. V gene TRBV23-1 combines with J gene TRBJ2-4; tentative D call: TRBD2 (5 bases). TRBV23-1 has ORF status, its function being uncertain. Trimming pared 7 bases from V and 8 bases from J, leaving 21 bases between. This CDR3 is 15 amino acids long. CDR3 region: CASIGVEGNGDIQYF. Written as DNA, the CDR3 is TGCGCCAGCATAGGAGTTGAGGGAAATGGGGACATTCAGTACTTC.

This clone appeared a few times. The chain carries TRBV19 and TRBJ1-3; unclear D gene. With 4 bases removed from V and 0 bases from J, the gap between germline ends came to 10 bases. The CDR3 is made up of 15 amino acids. CDR1 is LNHDA and CDR2 is SQIVND in the germline V gene (reference sequence). The CDR3 region has the DNA TGTGCCAGTAGTACGGGATTTAGCTCTGGAAACACCATATATTTT. It encodes CASSTGFSSGNTIYF.

The V and J genes are TRBV25-1 and TRBJ1-3; D unclear. V lost 6 bases and J lost 0, with 15 bases in between. The CDR3 consists of 16 residues. CDR1 is MGHDK, CDR2 SYGVNS, per germline. The DNA for the CDR3 is TGTGCCAGCAGGACCGAAGGTGGGCACTCTGGAAACACCATATATTTT. This gives the protein CASRTEGGHSGNTIYF.

The sample holds a few counts of this clone. This sequence joins TRBV7-2 and TRBJ1-6; no definite D call. This CDR3 has 15 residues. The germline gives CDR1 SGHTA, CDR2 FQGNSA. Trimming took off 1 base at V and 7 bases at J, with 11 bases between the two ends. The CDR3 nucleotides read TGTGCCAGCAGCTTAGAGGCCTGGGAGAATTCACCCCTCCACTTT. Translated, it gives CASSLEAWENSPLHF.

This clone was picked up one time. V and J are TRBV28 and TRBJ1-1, with D possibly TRBD1 on 5 matching bases. The germline V gene encodes CDR1 MDHEN and CDR2 SYDVKM. The CDR3 is 13 amino acids. Trimming stripped 5 bases from V and 4 bases from J, with 11 bases between. In DNA form, the CDR3 reads TGTGCCAGCAGTCGCAATGGGGCCACTGAAGCTTTCTTT. Protein: CASSRNGATEAFF.

This sequence joins TRBV11-2 and TRBJ1-1; TRBD1 aligns across 9 bases. J gave up 11 bases and V 5 bases, and 12 bases lay outside the gene matches. The CDR3 is made up of 14 amino acids. From germline, CDR1 is SGHAT and CDR2 FQNNGV. The DNA of the CDR3 is TGTGCCAGCAGCAGTACCGGGGACAGGGACAGGGCTTTCTTT. This encodes CASSSTGDRDRAFF.

This sequence joins TRBV5-6 and TRBJ2-2, with D unclear. V lost 1 base and J lost 5, with 6 bases in between. This CDR3 is 13 amino acids long. In germline, CDR1 is SGHDT, CDR2 YYEEEE. CDR3 in amino acids: CASSLMRTGELFF. In nucleotides, the CDR3 is TGTGCCAGCAGCTTGATGAGAACCGGGGAGCTGTTTTTT.

The V gene is TRBV18, the J gene TRBJ1-2, with 7 bases that match TRBD1. V lost 3 bases to trimming and J lost 5 bases; unmatched junction nucleotides: 6. This CDR3 has 14 amino acids. Per the germline V gene, CDR1 is KGHSH and CDR2 is LQKENI. CDR3 in DNA: TGTGCCAGCTCACCGGGACAGACTACTTATGGCTACACCTTC. It yields the protein CASSPGQTTYGYTF.

V and J are TRBV6-5 and TRBJ2-1; maybe TRBD2 (5 bases). V was clipped by 1 base and J by 6 bases, with 16 bases between them. The CDR3 runs to 16 residues. Germline V CDR1 and CDR2: MNHEY, SVGAGI. This CDR3 reads CASSYFSGVVGNEQFF. The CDR3 DNA sequence: TGTGCCAGCAGTTACTTCTCCGGGGTGGTCGGCAATGAGCAGTTCTTC.

The table lists this clone with a count of one. CDR3 region: CAWSVQGLGKAFF. CDR3 bases: TGTGCCTGGAGTGTACAAGGTTTGGGCAAGGCTTTCTTT. The chain carries TRBV30 and TRBJ1-1; D is uncertain. V lost 0 bases and J lost 11, with 16 bases in between. The CDR3 is 13 residues long. Germline CDR1 and CDR2: GTSNPN and SVGIG (reference sequence).

This clone has only a few counts. The V call is TRBV19, the J call TRBJ1-5, with D maybe TRBD1 (6 bases). The ends were cut back, 4 bases at V and 4 bases at J, with 14 bases in the middle. The CDR3 runs to 15 residues. Germline loops: CDR1 LNHDA, CDR2 SQIVND (reference sequence). CDR3 DNA sequence: TGTGCCAGTAGTACGGGGACAACTCAGAATCAGCCCCAGCATTTT. It specifies CASSTGTTQNQPQHF.

The V call is TRBV20-1, the J call TRBJ2-1; no clear D gene. Germline V lookup: CDR1 DFQATT, CDR2 SNEGSKA (reference sequence). The CDR3 extends over 14 amino acids. Between the trimmed V and J ends, which lost 3 bases and 3 bases, there was a span of 12 bases. The CDR3 nucleotides are TGCAGTGCTAGTCGGCAGGTCCTCTACAATGAGCAGTTCTTC. Translated, it gives CSASRQVLYNEQFF.

In this sample, this clone turned up once. The chain links TRBV6-6 to TRBJ1-4; TRBD1 is a possible D gene (6 bases). Trimming took off 2 bases at V and 6 bases at J, with 13 bases between the two ends. CDR3 length: 15 amino acids. CDR1 is MNHNY and CDR2 is SVGAGI in the germline V gene (reference sequence). CDR3 in DNA: TGTGCCAGCAGTTACGGGGGGGGCGGGTATGAAAAACTGTTTTTT. Its translation is CASSYGGGGYEKLFF.

The chain recombines TRBV4-1 with TRBJ1-3, with D perhaps matching TRBD1 (6 bases). Germline V lookup: CDR1 MGHRA, CDR2 YSYEKL. This CDR3 has 12 residues. V lost 9 bases and J lost 0, with 6 bases in between. The DNA of the CDR3 is TGCGCCAGGGACAGCTCTGGAAACACCATATATTTT. Its translation is CARDSSGNTIYF.

The chain joins TRBV7-9 to TRBJ1-1, with a possible D match to TRBD1 (5 bases). Germline CDR1 is SEHNR and CDR2 is FQNEAQ (reference sequence). Trimming cost V 1 base and J 11 bases, with 14 bases left between them. The CDR3 contains 13 residues. CDR3 nucleotides: TGTGCCAGCAGCTTAGATCTGGGGGGAGAGGCTTTCTTT. It codes for CASSLDLGGEAFF.